Listed below are T cell receptor beta chains from one sample, sequenced in a study of T-cell reconstitution after alpha-beta-depleted transplantation in children. TCRdb reanalysed the PCR reads using MiXCR and keeps one entry per CDR3 protein. Here the sample spans 700,000 to 950,000 distinct CDR3 sequences, roughly 15% being singletons. The sequencing here drew on PBMCs, mostly from graft donor cells, taken 360 days after TCRalphabeta/CD19-depleted stem cell transplant. Every receptor here comes from a male patient under 18 who had a stem cell transplant for acute lymphoblastic leukemia, so the T cells may come from the graft donor. Each CDR3 is given with its conserved first and last residue. D genes are given only for firm matches. Some rows have no size entry. The others give once, few or many, or a class for an expanded clone.

v_call: TRBV18; d_call: TRBD2; clone_size: .; j_call: TRBJ2-7; cdr3_aa: CASSLTSLSGNYEQYF; cdr3_nt: TGTGCCAGCTCACTGACTTCCCTTAGCGGGAACTACGAGCAGTACTTC
v_call: TRBV27; d_call: TRBD2; clone_size: .; j_call: TRBJ2-3; cdr3_aa: CASRLAGATTDTQYF; cdr3_nt: TGTGCCAGCAGATTAGCGGGAGCAACGACAGATACGCAGTATTTT
v_call: TRBV5-4; d_call: TRBD1; clone_size: .; j_call: TRBJ2-3; cdr3_aa: CASSLGKGAGFTDTQYF; cdr3_nt: TGTGCCAGCAGCTTGGGAAAGGGGGCAGGGTTCACAGATACGCAGTATTTT
v_call: TRBV12-3/TRBV12-4; d_call: TRBD2; clone_size: .; j_call: TRBJ2-5; cdr3_aa: CASSFSFSGNQETQYF; cdr3_nt: TGTGCCAGCAGTTTCTCCTTTAGCGGGAACCAAGAGACCCAGTACTTC
v_call: TRBV12-3/TRBV12-4; d_call: .; clone_size: few; j_call: TRBJ1-2; cdr3_aa: CASGGRVGYTF; cdr3_nt: TGTGCCAGCGGGGGCCGCGTCGGCTACACCTTC
v_call: TRBV11-3; d_call: TRBD2; clone_size: few; j_call: TRBJ2-1; cdr3_aa: CASSSSGRGGDEQFF; cdr3_nt: TGTGCCAGCAGCTCTAGCGGGAGGGGGGGTGATGAGCAGTTCTTC
v_call: TRBV21-1; d_call: .; clone_size: few; j_call: TRBJ2-5; cdr3_aa: CASRRGAPQQETQYF; cdr3_nt: TGTGCCAGCAGGCGGGGTGCGCCTCAACAAGAGACCCAGTACTTC
v_call: TRBV4-1; d_call: TRBD1; clone_size: .; j_call: TRBJ1-2; cdr3_aa: CASSRAGQVRYGYTF; cdr3_nt: TGCGCCAGCAGCCGTGCAGGACAGGTACGCTATGGCTACACCTTC
v_call: TRBV5-1; d_call: TRBD1; clone_size: .; j_call: TRBJ2-1; cdr3_aa: CASTGQGYEQFF; cdr3_nt: TGCGCCAGCACTGGACAGGGATACGAGCAGTTCTTC
v_call: TRBV12-3/TRBV12-4; d_call: .; clone_size: .; j_call: TRBJ2-7; cdr3_aa: CASSLIHSYEQYF; cdr3_nt: TGTGCCAGCAGTTTAATACACAGCTACGAGCAGTACTTC
v_call: TRBV11-2; d_call: .; clone_size: many; j_call: TRBJ2-2; cdr3_aa: CASSLTRSTGELFF; cdr3_nt: TGTGCCAGCAGCTTGACTAGGTCCACCGGGGAGCTGTTTTTT
v_call: TRBV11-2; d_call: .; clone_size: .; j_call: TRBJ2-1; cdr3_aa: CASSSRRDIEAPKEQFF; cdr3_nt: TGTGCCAGCAGCTCTCGACGGGACATTGAGGCCCCCAAGGAGCAGTTCTTC
v_call: TRBV14; d_call: .; clone_size: many; j_call: TRBJ2-5; cdr3_aa: CASSQGVIETQYF; cdr3_nt: TGTGCCAGCAGCCAGGGGGTGATTGAGACCCAGTACTTC
v_call: TRBV7-9; d_call: .; clone_size: many; j_call: TRBJ2-7; cdr3_aa: CASSQGPRPYEQYF; cdr3_nt: TGTGCCAGCAGCCAGGGACCAAGGCCCTACGAGCAGTACTTC
v_call: TRBV11-2; d_call: .; clone_size: many; j_call: TRBJ2-1; cdr3_aa: CASSSGSYNEQFF; cdr3_nt: TGTGCCAGCAGCTCAGGCTCCTACAATGAGCAGTTCTTC
v_call: TRBV4-1; d_call: .; clone_size: .; j_call: TRBJ2-1; cdr3_aa: CASSQEGGTPYEQFF; cdr3_nt: TGCGCCAGCAGCCAAGAAGGAGGGACTCCTTATGAGCAGTTCTTC
v_call: TRBV15; d_call: .; clone_size: .; j_call: TRBJ1-3; cdr3_aa: CATQLDGNSGNTIYF; cdr3_nt: TGTGCCACCCAACTGGACGGTAACTCTGGAAACACCATATATTTT
v_call: TRBV12-3/TRBV12-4; d_call: TRBD1; clone_size: .; j_call: TRBJ1-2; cdr3_aa: CASSFGTGGNYGYTF; cdr3_nt: TGTGCCAGCAGTTTCGGGACAGGGGGTAACTATGGCTACACCTTC
v_call: TRBV3-1; d_call: TRBD2; clone_size: few; j_call: TRBJ2-3; cdr3_aa: CASSQDLTSGRFTDTQYF; cdr3_nt: TGTGCCAGCAGCCAAGATTTGACAAGCGGGAGATTCACAGATACGCAGTATTTT
v_call: TRBV5-1; d_call: TRBD2; clone_size: many; j_call: TRBJ2-1; cdr3_aa: CASSGLEGYNEQFF; cdr3_nt: TGCGCCAGCAGCGGACTAGAGGGCTACAATGAGCAGTTCTTC
v_call: TRBV15; d_call: .; clone_size: .; j_call: TRBJ2-7; cdr3_aa: CATSKSNRYEQYF; cdr3_nt: TGTGCCACCAGCAAAAGTAACAGGTACGAGCAGTACTTC
v_call: TRBV4-1; d_call: TRBD1; clone_size: few; j_call: TRBJ2-7; cdr3_aa: CASSQGRLGQGIRNEQYF; cdr3_nt: TGCGCCAGCAGCCAAGGAAGACTCGGACAGGGGATTAGGAACGAGCAGTACTTC
v_call: TRBV29-1; d_call: .; clone_size: few; j_call: TRBJ2-1; cdr3_aa: CSVVADYNEQFF; cdr3_nt: TGCAGCGTCGTAGCGGACTACAATGAGCAGTTCTTC
v_call: TRBV20-1; d_call: TRBD2; clone_size: .; j_call: TRBJ2-7; cdr3_aa: CSAQAGAPYEQYF; cdr3_nt: TGCAGTGCTCAAGCGGGAGCCCCCTACGAGCAGTACTTC